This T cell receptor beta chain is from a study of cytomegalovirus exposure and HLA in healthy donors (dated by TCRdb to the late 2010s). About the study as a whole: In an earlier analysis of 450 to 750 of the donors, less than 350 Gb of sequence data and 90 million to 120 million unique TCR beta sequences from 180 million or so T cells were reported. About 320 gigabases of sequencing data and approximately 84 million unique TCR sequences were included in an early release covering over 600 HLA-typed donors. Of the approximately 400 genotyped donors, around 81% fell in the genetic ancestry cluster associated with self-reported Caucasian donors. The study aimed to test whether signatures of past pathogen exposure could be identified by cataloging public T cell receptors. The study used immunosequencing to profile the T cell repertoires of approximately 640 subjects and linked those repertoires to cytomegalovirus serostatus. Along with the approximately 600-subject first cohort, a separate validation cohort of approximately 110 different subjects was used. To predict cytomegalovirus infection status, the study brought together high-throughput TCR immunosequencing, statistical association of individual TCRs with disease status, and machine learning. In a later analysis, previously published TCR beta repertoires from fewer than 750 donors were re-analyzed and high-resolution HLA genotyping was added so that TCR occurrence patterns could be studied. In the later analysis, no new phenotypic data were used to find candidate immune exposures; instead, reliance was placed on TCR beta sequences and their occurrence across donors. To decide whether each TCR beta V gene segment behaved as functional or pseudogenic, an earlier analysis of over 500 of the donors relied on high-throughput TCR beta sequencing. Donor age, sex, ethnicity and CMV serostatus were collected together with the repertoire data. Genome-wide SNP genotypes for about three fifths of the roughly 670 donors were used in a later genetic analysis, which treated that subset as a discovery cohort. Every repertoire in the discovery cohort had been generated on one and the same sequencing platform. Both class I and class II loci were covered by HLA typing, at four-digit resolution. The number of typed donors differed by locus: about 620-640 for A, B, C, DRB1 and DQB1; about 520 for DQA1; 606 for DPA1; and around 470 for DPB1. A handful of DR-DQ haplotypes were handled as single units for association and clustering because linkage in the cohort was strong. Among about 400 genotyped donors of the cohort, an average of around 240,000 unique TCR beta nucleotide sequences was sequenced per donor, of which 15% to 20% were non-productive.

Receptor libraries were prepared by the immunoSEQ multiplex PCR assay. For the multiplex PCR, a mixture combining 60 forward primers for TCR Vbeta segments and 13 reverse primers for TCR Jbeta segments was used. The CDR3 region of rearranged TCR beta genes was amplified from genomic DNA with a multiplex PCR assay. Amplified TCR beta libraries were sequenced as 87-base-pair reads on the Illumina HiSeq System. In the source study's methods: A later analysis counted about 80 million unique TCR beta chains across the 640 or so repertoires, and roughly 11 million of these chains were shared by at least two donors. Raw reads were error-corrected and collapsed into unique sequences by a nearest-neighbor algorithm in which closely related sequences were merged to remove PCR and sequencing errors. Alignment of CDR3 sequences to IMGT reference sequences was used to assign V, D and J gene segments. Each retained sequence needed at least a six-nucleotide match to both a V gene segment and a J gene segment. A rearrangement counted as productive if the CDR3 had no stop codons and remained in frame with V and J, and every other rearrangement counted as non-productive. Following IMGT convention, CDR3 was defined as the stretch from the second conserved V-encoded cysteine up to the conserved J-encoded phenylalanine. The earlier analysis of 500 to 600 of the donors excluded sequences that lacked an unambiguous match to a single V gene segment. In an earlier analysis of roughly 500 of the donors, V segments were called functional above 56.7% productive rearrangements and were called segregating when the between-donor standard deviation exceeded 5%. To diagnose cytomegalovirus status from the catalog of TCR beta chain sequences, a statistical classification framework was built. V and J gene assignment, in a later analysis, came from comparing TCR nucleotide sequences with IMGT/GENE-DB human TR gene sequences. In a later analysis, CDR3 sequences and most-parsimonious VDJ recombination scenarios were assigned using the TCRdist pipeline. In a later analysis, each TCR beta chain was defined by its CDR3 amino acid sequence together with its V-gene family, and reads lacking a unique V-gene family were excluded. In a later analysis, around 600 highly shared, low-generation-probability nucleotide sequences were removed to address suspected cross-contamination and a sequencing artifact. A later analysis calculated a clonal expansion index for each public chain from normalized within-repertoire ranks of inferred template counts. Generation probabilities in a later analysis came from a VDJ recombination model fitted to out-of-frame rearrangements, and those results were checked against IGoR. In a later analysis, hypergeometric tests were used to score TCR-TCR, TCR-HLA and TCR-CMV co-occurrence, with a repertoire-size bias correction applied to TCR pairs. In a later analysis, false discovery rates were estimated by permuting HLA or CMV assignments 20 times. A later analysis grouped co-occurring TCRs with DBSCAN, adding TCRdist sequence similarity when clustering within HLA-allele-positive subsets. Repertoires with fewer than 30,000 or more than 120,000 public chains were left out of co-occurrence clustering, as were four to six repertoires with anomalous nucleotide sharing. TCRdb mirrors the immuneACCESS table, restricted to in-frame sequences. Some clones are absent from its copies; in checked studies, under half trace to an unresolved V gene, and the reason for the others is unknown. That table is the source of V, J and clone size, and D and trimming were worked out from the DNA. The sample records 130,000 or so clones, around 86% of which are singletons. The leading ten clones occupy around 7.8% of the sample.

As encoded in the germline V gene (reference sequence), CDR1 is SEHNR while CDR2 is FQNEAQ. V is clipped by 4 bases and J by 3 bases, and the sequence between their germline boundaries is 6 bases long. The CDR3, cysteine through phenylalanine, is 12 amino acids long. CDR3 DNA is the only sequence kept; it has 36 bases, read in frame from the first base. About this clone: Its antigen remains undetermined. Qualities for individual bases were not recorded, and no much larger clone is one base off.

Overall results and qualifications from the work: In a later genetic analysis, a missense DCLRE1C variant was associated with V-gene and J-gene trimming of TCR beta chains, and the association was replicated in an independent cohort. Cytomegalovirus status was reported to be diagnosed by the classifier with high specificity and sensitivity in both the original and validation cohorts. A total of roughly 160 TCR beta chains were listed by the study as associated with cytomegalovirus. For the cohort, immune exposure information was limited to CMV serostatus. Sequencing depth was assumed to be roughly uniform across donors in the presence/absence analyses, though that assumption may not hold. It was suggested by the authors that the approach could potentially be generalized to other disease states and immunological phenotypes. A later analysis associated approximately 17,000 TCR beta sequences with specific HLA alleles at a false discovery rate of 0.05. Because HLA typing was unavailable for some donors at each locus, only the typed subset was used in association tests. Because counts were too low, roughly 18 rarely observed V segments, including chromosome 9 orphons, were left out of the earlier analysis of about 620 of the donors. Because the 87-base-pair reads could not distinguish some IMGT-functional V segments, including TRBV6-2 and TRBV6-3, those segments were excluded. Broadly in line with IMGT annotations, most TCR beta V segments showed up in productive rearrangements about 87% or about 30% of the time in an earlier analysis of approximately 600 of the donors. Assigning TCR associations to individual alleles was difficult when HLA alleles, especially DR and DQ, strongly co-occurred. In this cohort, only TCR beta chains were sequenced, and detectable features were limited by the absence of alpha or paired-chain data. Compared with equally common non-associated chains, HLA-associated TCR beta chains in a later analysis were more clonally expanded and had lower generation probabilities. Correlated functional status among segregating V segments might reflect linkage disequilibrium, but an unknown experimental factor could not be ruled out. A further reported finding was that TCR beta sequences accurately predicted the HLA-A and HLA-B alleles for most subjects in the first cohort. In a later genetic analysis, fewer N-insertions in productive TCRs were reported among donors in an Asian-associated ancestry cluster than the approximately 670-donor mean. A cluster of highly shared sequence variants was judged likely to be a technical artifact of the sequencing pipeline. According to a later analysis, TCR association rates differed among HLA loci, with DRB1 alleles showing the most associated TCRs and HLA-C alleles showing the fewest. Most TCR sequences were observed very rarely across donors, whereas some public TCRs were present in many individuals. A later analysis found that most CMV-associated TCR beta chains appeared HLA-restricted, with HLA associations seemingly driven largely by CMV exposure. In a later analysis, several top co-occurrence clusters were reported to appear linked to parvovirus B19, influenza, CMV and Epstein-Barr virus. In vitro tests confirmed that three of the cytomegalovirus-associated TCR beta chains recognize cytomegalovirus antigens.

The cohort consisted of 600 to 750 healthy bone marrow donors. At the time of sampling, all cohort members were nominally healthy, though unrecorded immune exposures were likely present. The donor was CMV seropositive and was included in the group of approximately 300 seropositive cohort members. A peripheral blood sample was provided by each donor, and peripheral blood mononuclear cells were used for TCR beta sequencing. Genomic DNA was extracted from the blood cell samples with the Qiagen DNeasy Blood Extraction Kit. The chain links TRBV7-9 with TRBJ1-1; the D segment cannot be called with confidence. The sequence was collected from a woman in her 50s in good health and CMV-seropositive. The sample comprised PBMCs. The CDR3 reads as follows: CASSSGYTEAFF. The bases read TGTGCCAGCAGCTCCGGGTACACTGAAGCTTTCTTT.